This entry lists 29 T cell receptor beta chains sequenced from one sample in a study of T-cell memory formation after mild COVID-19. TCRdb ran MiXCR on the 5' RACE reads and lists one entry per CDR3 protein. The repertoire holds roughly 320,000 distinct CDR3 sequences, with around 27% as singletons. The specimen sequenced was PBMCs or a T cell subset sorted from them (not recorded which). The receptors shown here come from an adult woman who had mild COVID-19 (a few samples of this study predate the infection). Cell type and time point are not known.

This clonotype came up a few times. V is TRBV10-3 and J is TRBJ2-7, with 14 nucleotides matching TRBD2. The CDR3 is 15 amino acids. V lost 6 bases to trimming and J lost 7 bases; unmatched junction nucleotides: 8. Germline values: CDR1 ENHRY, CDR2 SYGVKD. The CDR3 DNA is TGTGCCATCAGGTCAGGTGGGACTAGCGGGAGTGAGCAGTACTTC. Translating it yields CAIRSGGTSGSEQYF.

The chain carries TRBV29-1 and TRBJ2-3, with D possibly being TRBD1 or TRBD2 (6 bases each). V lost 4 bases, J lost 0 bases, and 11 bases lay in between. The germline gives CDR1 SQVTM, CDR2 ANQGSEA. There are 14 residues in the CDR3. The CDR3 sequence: CSVGTGTSTDTQYF. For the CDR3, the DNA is TGCAGCGTTGGAACAGGGACTAGCACAGATACGCAGTATTTT.

CDR3 nucleotides: TGTGCCAGCAGTGTTGGAAAACTGTTTTTT. Encoded protein: CASSVGKLFF. The chain employs TRBV2 and TRBJ1-4; D call uncertain. Looked up from germline, CDR1 is SNHLY and CDR2 is FYNNEI. The length of the CDR3 is 10 residues. Trimming stripped 4 bases from V and 10 bases from J, with 4 bases between.

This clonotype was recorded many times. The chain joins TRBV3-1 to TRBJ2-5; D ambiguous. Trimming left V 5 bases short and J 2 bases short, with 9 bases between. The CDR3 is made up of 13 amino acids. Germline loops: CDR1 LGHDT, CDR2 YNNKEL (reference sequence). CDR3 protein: CASSGRYQETQYF. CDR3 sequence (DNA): TGTGCCAGCAGCGGCAGATATCAAGAGACCCAGTACTTC.

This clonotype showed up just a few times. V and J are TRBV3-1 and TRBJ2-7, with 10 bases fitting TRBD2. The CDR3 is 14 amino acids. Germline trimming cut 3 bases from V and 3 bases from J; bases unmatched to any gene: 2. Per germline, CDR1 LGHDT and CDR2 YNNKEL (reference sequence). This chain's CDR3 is CASSQGTSVYEQYF. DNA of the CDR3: TGTGCCAGCAGCCAGGGGACTAGCGTCTACGAGCAGTACTTC.

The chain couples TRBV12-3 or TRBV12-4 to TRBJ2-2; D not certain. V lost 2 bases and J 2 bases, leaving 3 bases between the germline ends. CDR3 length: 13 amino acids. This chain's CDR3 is CASSLINTGELFF. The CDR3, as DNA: TGTGCCAGCAGTTTAATCAACACCGGGGAGCTGTTTTTT.

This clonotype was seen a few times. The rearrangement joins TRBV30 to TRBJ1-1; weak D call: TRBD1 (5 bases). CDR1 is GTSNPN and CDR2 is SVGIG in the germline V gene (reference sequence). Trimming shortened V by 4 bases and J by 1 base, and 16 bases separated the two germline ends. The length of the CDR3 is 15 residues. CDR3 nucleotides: TGTGCCTGGACCCTTTTTGTGGGGGGGAACACTGAAGCTTTCTTT. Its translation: CAWTLFVGGNTEAFF.

CDR3: CASRDRGEETQYF. For the CDR3, the DNA is TGTGCCAGCAGAGACAGGGGAGAGGAGACCCAGTACTTC. The rearrangement links TRBV12-3 or TRBV12-4 to TRBJ2-5; 8 positions match TRBD1. The CDR3 has 13 amino acids. J was trimmed by 5 bases and V by 6 bases; bases with no gene match: 5.

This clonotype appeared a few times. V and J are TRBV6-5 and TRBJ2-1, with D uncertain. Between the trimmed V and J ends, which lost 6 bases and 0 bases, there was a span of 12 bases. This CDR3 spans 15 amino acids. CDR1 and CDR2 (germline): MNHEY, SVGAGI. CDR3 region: CASRSDPSSYNEQFF. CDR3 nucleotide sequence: TGTGCCAGCAGGTCAGACCCAAGCTCCTACAATGAGCAGTTCTTC.

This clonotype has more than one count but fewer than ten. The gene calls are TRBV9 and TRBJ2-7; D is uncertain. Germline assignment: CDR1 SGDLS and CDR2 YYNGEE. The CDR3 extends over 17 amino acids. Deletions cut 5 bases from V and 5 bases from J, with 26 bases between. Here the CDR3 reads CASSPTLRGVGTHEQYF. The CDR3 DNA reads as TGTGCCAGCAGTCCTACACTACGTGGCGTGGGTACCCACGAGCAGTACTTC.

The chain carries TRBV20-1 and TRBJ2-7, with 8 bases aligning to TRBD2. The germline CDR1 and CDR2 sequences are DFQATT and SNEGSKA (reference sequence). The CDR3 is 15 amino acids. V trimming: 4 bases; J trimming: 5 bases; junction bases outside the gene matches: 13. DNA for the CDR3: TGCAGTGCTACGGGATGGGCGGGGGGAGTTGACGAGCAGTACTTC. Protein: CSATGWAGGVDEQYF.

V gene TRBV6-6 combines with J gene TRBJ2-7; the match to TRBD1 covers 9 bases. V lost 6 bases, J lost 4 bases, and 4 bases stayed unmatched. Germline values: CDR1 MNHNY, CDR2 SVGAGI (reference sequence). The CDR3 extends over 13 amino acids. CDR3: CASRQGAAYEQYF. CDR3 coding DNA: TGTGCCAGCAGACAGGGGGCGGCTTACGAGCAGTACTTC.

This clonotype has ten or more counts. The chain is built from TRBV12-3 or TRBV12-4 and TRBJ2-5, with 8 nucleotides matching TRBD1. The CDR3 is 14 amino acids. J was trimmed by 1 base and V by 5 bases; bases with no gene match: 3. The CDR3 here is CASSPGTGQETQYF. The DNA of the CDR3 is TGTGCCAGCAGTCCCGGGACAGGCCAAGAGACCCAGTACTTC.

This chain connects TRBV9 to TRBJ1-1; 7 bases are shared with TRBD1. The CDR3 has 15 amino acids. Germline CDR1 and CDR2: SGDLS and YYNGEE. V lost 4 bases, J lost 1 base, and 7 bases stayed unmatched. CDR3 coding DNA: TGTGCCAGCAGCAGAGGGGGACAGAGGAACACTGAAGCTTTCTTT. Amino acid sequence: CASSRGGQRNTEAFF. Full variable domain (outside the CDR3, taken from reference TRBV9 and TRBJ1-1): DSGVTQTPKHLITATGQRVTLRCSPRSGDLSVYWYQQSLDQGLQFLIQYYNGEERAKGNILERFSAQQFPDLHSELNLSSLELGDSALYFCASSRGGQRNTEAFFGQGTRLTVV.

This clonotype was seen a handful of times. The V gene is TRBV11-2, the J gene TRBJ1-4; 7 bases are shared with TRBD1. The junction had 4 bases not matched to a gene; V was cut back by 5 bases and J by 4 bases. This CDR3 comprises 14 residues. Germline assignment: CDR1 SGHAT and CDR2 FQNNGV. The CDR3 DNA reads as TGTGCCAGCAGCCAGACAGGGTTTAATGAAAAACTGTTTTTT. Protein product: CASSQTGFNEKLFF.

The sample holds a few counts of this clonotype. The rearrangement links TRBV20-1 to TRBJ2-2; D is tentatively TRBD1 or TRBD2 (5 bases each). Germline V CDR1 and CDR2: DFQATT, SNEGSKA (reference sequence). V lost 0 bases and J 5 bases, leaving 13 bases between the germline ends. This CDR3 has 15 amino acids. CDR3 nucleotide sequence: TGCAGTGCTAGAGAAGTCCGGGGCGGGACCGGGGAGCTGTTTTTT. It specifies CSAREVRGGTGELFF.

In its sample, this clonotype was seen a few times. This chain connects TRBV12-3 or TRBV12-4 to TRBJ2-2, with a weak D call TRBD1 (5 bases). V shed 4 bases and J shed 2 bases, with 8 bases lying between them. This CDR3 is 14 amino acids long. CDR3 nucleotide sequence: TGTGCCAGCAGTTGGACAACTAACACCGGGGAGCTGTTTTTT. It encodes CASSWTTNTGELFF.

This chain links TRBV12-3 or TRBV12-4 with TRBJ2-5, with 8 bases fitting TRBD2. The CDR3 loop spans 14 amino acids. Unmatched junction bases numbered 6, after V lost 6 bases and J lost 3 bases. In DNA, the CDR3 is TGTGCCAGCAGGCCCCTGACTAGCGAAGAGACCCAGTACTTC. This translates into CASRPLTSEETQYF.

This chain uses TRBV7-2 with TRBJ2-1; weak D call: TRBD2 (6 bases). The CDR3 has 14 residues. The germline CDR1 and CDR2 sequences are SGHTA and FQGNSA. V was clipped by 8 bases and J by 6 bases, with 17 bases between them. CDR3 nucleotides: TGTGCCAGCGGCAATCGGGAGCACTTCAATGAGCAGTTCTTC. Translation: CASGNREHFNEQFF.

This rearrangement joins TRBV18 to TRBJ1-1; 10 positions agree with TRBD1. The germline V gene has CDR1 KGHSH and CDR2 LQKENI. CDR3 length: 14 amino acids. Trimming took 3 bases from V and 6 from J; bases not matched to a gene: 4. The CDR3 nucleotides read TGTGCCAGCTCACCGGGACAGGGGTACCCTGAAGCTTTCTTT. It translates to CASSPGQGYPEAFF.

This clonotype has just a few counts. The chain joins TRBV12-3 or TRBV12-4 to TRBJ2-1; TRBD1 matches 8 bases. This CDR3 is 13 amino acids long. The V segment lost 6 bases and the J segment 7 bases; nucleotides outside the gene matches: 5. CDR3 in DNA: TGTGCCAGCAGCCGGACAGGGCGGAATGAGCAGTTCTTC. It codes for CASSRTGRNEQFF.

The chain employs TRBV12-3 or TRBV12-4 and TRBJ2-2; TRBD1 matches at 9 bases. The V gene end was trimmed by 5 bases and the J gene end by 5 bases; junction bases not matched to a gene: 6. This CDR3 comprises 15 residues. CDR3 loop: CASSLGQGLTGELFF. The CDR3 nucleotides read TGTGCCAGCAGTCTAGGACAGGGGTTAACCGGGGAGCTGTTTTTT.

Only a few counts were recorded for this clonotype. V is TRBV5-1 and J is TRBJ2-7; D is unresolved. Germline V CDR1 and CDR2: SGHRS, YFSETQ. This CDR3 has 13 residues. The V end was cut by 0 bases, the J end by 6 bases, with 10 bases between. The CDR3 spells CASSLVAGSEQYF. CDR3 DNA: TGCGCCAGCAGCTTGGTGGCAGGAAGCGAGCAGTACTTC.

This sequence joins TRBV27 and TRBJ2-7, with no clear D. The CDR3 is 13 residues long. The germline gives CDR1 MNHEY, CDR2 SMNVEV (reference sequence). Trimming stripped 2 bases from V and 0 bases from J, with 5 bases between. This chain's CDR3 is CASSLMSSYEQYF. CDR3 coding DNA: TGTGCCAGCAGTTTAATGAGCTCCTACGAGCAGTACTTC.

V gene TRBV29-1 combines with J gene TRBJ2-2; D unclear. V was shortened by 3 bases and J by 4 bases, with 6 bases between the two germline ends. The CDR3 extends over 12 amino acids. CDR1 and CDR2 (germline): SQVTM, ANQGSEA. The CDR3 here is CSVDKGTGELFF. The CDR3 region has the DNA TGCAGCGTTGATAAGGGCACCGGGGAGCTGTTTTTT.

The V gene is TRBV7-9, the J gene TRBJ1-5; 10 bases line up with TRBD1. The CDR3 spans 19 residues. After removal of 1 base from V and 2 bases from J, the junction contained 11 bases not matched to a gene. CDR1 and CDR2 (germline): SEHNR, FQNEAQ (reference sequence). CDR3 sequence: CASSLVGQGIDIGNQPQHF. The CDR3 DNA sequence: TGTGCCAGCAGCTTAGTGGGACAGGGGATCGATATTGGCAATCAGCCCCAGCATTTT.

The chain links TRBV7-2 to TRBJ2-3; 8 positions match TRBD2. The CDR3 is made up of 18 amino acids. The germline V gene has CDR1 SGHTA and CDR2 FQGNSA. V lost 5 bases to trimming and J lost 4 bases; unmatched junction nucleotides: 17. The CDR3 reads CASSRIFPGGNSADTQYF. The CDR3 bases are TGTGCCAGCAGCCGGATCTTTCCGGGGGGGAACTCCGCAGATACGCAGTATTTT.

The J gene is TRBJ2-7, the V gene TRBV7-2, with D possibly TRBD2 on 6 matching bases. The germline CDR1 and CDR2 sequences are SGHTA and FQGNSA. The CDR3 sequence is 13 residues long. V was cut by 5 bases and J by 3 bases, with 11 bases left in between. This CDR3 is CASSTGSSYEQYF. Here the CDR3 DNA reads TGTGCCAGCAGCACCGGGAGCAGCTACGAGCAGTACTTC.

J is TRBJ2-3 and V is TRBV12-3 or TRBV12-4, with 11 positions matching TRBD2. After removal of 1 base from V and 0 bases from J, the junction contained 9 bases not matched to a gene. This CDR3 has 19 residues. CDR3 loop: CASSLGSGRAGASTDTQYF. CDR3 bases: TGTGCCAGCAGTTTAGGTAGCGGGAGGGCCGGGGCTAGCACAGATACGCAGTATTTT.